One T cell receptor (beta chain) is described in this entry. Other DNA sequences in this sample translate to the same CDR3. The naive CD8 fraction comprised CD45RO-negative cells positively selected for CCR7 and excluded terminally differentiated effector memory CD45RA+ cells. Profiling relied on immunoSEQ multiplex PCR, and the TCRdb table lists in-frame clones only, not all of them. The sample has hundreds of thousands of clones, roughly 94% seen once. These data originate in a study of shared clonotypes between healthy human individuals. The sequence came from a young man in good health. Material: naive CD8+ T cells sorted from blood.

The CDR3 is CASSQEGSYNEQFF. CDR3 DNA: TGCGCCAGCAGCCAAGAAGGGAGTTACAATGAGCAGTTCTTC. The chain uses TRBV4-1 and TRBJ2-1; TRBD2 might be the D (5 bases). The length of the CDR3 is 14 residues. The germline V gene encodes CDR1 MGHRA and CDR2 YSYEKL. V lost 0 bases to trimming and J lost 4 bases, with 7 bases between them.